The rows below give T cell receptor beta chains drawn from one sample of a study of T-cell memory formation after mild COVID-19. Using its own MiXCR run on the 5' RACE reads, TCRdb lists one record per CDR3 protein. Of about 400,000 distinct CDR3 sequences listed, approximately 16% are singletons. The sample consisted of PBMCs or a T cell subset sorted from them (not recorded which). These receptors originate from a man aged 18 to 29 who had mild COVID-19 (a few samples of this study predate the infection). Cell type and time point are not known. Each CDR3 is given with its conserved first and last residue. The D gene is left open where the match is weak. Size tells how often a clone was seen (once, few, many) or the class of an expanded clone, and some rows leave it out.

size: few; length: 14; D: NA; J: TRBJ1-2; V: TRBV7-2; DNA: TGTGCCAGCAGCTTAGAGGGGTTAATCTATGGCTACACCTTC; CDR3: CASSLEGLIYGYTF
size: NA; length: 17; D: NA; J: TRBJ1-3; V: TRBV27; DNA: TGTGCCAGCAGGCCACTGACTTCCCGGGGCTCTGGAAACACCATATATTTT; CDR3: CASRPLTSRGSGNTIYF
size: NA; length: 15; D: NA; J: TRBJ1-1; V: TRBV6-5; DNA: TGTGCCAGCAGTTACTGGACAGAACTGAACACTGAAGCTTTCTTT; CDR3: CASSYWTELNTEAFF
size: NA; length: 15; D: TRBD1; J: TRBJ2-3; V: TRBV11-2; DNA: TGTGCCAGCAGCCGGAACAGGGGGCAACAAGATACGCAGTATTTT; CDR3: CASSRNRGQQDTQYF
size: many; length: 15; D: TRBD2; J: TRBJ2-1; V: TRBV5-1; DNA: TGCGCCAGCAGCTTGGGACTAGCGGGGGACAATGAGCAGTTCTTC; CDR3: CASSLGLAGDNEQFF
size: NA; length: 14; D: NA; J: TRBJ1-2; V: TRBV6-5; DNA: TGTGCCAGCACCCCAGGGAGGGGTAACTATGGCTACACCTTC; CDR3: CASTPGRGNYGYTF
size: NA; length: 18; D: TRBD1; J: TRBJ1-5; V: TRBV6-6; DNA: TGTGCCAGCAGTTACTTTGGGACAGGGGCGGTGGGCAATCAGCCCCAGCATTTT; CDR3: CASSYFGTGAVGNQPQHF
size: few; length: 16; D: NA; J: TRBJ2-1; V: TRBV24-1; DNA: TGTGCCACCAGTGATTTGCGGGGTAAGGGAAACAATGAGCAGTTCTTC; CDR3: CATSDLRGKGNNEQFF
size: few; length: 16; D: TRBD2; J: TRBJ2-4; V: TRBV20-1; DNA: TGCAGTGCCCAGAGGGAGGGCTTAATCGCCAAAAACATTCAGTACTTC; CDR3: CSAQREGLIAKNIQYF
size: few; length: 14; D: NA; J: TRBJ1-1; V: TRBV6-2/TRBV6-3; DNA: TGTGCCAGCAGCCGCGGGACCGGGTTCGCTGAAGCTTTCTTT; CDR3: CASSRGTGFAEAFF
size: NA; length: 16; D: NA; J: TRBJ2-3; V: TRBV7-2; DNA: TGTGCCAGCAGCCGAATGTCTGGCGGAGGCACAGATACGCAGTATTTT; CDR3: CASSRMSGGGTDTQYF
size: NA; length: 14; D: NA; J: TRBJ1-1; V: TRBV7-6; DNA: TGTGCCAGCAGCTTAGTGGGTGTGGGCACTGAAGCTTTCTTT; CDR3: CASSLVGVGTEAFF
size: few; length: 14; D: TRBD1; J: TRBJ1-4; V: TRBV28; DNA: TGTGCCAGCAGTTCGACAGGGAGGAATGAAAAACTGTTTTTT; CDR3: CASSSTGRNEKLFF
size: NA; length: 15; D: NA; J: TRBJ2-3; V: TRBV14; DNA: TGTGCCAGCAGCCAGAGCGTAAGACGCACAGATACGCAGTATTTT; CDR3: CASSQSVRRTDTQYF
size: few; length: 14; D: NA; J: TRBJ2-2; V: TRBV5-1; DNA: TGCGCCAGCAGCCTCGGGGGAGTCGCCGGGGAGCTGTTTTTT; CDR3: CASSLGGVAGELFF
size: NA; length: 14; D: NA; J: TRBJ2-7; V: TRBV4-3; DNA: TGCGCCAGCAGCCAAGATAGAGTCTCCTACGAGCAGTACTTC; CDR3: CASSQDRVSYEQYF
size: NA; length: 17; D: NA; J: TRBJ2-3; V: TRBV7-2; DNA: TGTGCCAGCAGCTTGGCCCGATGGGGAACTAGCACAGATACGCAGTATTTT; CDR3: CASSLARWGTSTDTQYF
size: once; length: 15; D: NA; J: TRBJ2-1; V: TRBV7-8; DNA: TGTGCCAGCAGCTTAGCCGATTGGGGGGCTGGTGAGCAGTTCTTC; CDR3: CASSLADWGAGEQFF
size: NA; length: 15; D: TRBD1; J: TRBJ1-2; V: TRBV6-6; DNA: TGTGCCAGCAGTGCAGGGACAGGGGGCATCTATGGCTACACCTTC; CDR3: CASSAGTGGIYGYTF
size: NA; length: 13; D: NA; J: TRBJ2-4; V: TRBV6-5; DNA: TGTGCCAGCAGTTACGGGCAGGGAAACATTCAGTACTTC; CDR3: CASSYGQGNIQYF
size: NA; length: 14; D: TRBD1; J: TRBJ1-2; V: TRBV7-9; DNA: TGTGCCAGCAGCTTAGGGAACAGGGGGCTTGGCTACACCTTC; CDR3: CASSLGNRGLGYTF
size: few; length: 17; D: TRBD2; J: TRBJ2-3; V: TRBV12-3/TRBV12-4; DNA: TGTGCCAGCCTCGGGACTAGCGGGGGGCCCCGCACAGATACGCAGTATTTT; CDR3: CASLGTSGGPRTDTQYF
size: few; length: 12; D: NA; J: TRBJ1-5; V: TRBV6-2/TRBV6-3; DNA: TGTGCCAGCAGTTGGAGTAATCAGCCCCAGCATTTT; CDR3: CASSWSNQPQHF
size: NA; length: 15; D: TRBD2; J: TRBJ2-5; V: TRBV29-1; DNA: TGCAGCGTGTACCGTGGCCAGGCGGGGGGAGAGACCCAGTACTTC; CDR3: CSVYRGQAGGETQYF